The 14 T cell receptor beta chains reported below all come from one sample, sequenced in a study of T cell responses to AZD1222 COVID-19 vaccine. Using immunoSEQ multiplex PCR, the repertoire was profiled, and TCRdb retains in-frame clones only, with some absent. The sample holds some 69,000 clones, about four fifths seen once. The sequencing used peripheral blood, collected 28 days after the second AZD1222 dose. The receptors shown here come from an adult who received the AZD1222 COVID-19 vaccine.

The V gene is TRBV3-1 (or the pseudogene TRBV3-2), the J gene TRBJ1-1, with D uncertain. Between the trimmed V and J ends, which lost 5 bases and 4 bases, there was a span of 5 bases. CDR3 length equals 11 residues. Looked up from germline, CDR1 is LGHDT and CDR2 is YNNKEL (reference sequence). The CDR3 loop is CASSYGTEAFF. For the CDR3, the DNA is TGTGCCAGCAGCTACGGCACTGAAGCTTTCTTT.

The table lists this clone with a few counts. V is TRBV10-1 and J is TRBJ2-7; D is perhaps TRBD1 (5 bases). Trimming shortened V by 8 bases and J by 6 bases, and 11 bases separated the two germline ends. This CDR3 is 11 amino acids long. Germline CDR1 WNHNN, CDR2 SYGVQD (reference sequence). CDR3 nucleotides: TGCGCCAGCGATTGGGGCAGCGAGCAGTACTTC. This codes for CASDWGSEQYF.

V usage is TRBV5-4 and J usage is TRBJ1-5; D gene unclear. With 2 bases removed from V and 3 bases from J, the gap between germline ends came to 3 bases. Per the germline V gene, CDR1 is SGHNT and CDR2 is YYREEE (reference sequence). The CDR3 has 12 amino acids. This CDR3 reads CASSLNNQPQHF. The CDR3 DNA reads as TGTGCCAGCAGCTTAAACAATCAGCCCCAGCATTTT. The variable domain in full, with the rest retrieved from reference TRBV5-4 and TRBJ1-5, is ETGVTQSPTHLIKTRGQQVTLRCSSQSGHNTVSWYQQALGQGPQFIFQYYREEENGRGNFPPRFSGLQFPNYSSELNVNALELDDSALYLCASSLNNQPQHFGDGTRLSIL.

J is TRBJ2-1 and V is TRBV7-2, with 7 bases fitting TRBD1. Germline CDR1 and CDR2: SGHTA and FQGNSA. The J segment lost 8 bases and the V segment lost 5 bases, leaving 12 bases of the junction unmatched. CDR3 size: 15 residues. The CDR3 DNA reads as TGTGCCAGCAGCGTTATACAGGGGCCTCAAGATGAGCAGTTCTTC. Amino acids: CASSVIQGPQDEQFF.

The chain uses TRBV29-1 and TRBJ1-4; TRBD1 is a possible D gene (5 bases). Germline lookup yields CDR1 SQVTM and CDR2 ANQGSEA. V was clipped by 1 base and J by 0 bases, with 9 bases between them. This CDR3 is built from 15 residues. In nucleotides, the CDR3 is TGCAGCGTTGAAGCGTTAGGGGCAACTAATGAAAAACTGTTTTTT. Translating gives CSVEALGATNEKLFF.

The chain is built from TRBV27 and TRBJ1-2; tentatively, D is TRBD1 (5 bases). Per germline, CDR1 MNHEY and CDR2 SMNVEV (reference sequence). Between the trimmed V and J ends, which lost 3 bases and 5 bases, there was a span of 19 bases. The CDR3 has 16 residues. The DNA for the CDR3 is TGTGCCAGCAGTTTCCGAAGTGGGCAAGGGGCTTATGGCTACACCTTC. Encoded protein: CASSFRSGQGAYGYTF.

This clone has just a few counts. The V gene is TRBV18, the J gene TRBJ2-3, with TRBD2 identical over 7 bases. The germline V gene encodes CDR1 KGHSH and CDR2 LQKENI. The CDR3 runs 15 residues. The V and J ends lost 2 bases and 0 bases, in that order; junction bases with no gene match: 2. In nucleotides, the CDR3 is TGTGCCAGCTCACCATGGGGGGGAAGCACAGATACGCAGTATTTT. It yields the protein CASSPWGGSTDTQYF.

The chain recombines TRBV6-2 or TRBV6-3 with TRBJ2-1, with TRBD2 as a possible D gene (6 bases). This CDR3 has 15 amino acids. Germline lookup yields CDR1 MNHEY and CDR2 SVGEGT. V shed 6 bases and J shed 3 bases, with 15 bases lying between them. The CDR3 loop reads CASSQTSPIYNEQFF. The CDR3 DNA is TGTGCCAGCAGCCAAACTAGCCCAATCTACAATGAGCAGTTCTTC.

CDR3 sequence reads: CAWRDGSTDTQYF. In nucleotides, the CDR3 is TGTGCCTGGCGCGACGGGAGCACAGATACGCAGTATTTT. The J gene is TRBJ2-3, the V gene TRBV30, with D uncertain. V shed 5 bases and J shed 0 bases, with 9 bases lying between them. Germline loops: CDR1 GTSNPN, CDR2 SVGIG (reference sequence). The CDR3 sequence is 13 residues long.

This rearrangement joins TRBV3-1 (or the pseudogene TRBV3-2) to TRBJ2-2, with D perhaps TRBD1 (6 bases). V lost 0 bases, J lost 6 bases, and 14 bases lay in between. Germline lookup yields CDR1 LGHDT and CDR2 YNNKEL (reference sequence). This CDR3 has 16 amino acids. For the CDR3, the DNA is TGTGCCAGCAGCCAAGATATACGGACAGCGTCCGGGGAGCTGTTTTTT. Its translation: CASSQDIRTASGELFF.

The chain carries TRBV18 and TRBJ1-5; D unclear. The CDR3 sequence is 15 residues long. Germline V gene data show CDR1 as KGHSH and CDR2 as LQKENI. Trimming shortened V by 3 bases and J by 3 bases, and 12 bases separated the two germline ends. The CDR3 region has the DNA TGTGCCAGCTCACCCGTCGCGGTGAACAATCAGCCCCAGCATTTT. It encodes CASSPVAVNNQPQHF.

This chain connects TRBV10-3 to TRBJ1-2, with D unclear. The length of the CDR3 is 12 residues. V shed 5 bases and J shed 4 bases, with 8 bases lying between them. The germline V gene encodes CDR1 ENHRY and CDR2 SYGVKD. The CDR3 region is CAISPGSYGYTF. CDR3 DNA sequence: TGTGCCATCAGTCCGGGTTCCTATGGCTACACCTTC.

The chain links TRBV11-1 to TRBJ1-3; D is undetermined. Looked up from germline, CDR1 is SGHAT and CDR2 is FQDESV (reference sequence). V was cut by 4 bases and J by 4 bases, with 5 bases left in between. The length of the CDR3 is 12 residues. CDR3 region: CASSSHGNTIYF. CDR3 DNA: TGTGCCAGCAGCTCACACGGAAACACCATATATTTT.

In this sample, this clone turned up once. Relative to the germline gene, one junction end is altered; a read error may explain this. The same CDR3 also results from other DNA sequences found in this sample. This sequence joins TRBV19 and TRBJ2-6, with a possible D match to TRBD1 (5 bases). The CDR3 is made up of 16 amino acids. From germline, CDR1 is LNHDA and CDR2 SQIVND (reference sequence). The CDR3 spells CASTVGLSSGANVLTF. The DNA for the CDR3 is TGTGCCAGTACGGTGGGTTTAAGCTCTGGGGCTAACGTCCTGACTTTC.